What follows are 23 T cell receptor beta chains derived from one specimen sequenced in a study of prognosis after radiotherapy for stage I lung cancer. Using two-round multiplex PCR, the authors amplified TCR beta CDR3 from genomic DNA. Amplification during the initial PCR round employed primers specific to each TRBV and TRBJ gene. TCRdb reanalysed the multiplex PCR reads using MiXCR and keeps one entry per CDR3 protein. The sample yields about 14,000 distinct CDR3 sequences, roughly 26% seen once. The sample in question was PBMCs, obtained before or after stereotactic body radiation therapy (not recorded which). Every receptor here comes from a donor aged 50 or older with non-small cell lung cancer.

This clonotype occurred many times. V usage is TRBV19 and J usage is TRBJ2-7; 11 bases align to TRBD2. The V gene's germline CDR1 is LNHDA and CDR2 SQIVND (reference sequence). CDR3 length equals 17 residues. The ends lost 3 bases at V and 2 bases at J; junction bases unmatched: 9. The CDR3 DNA reads TGTGCCAGTAGTATCGTACTAGCGGGAGCTTTACCCTACGAGCAGTACTTC. Translation: CASSIVLAGALPYEQYF.

A remark on this clonotype: At one end the junction does not follow the germline gene, possibly because of a read error. The gene calls are TRBV5-1 and TRBJ2-3, with 7 bases identical to TRBD2. CDR3 size: 16 residues. Per the germline V gene, CDR1 is SGHRS and CDR2 is YFSETQ. CDR3 sequence (DNA): TGCGCCAGCAGCTTGGGGGGAGGGAGCCCGGGAGATATGCAGTATTTT. Its translation: CASSLGGGSPGDMQYF.

This clonotype appeared many times. The chain employs TRBV5-6 and TRBJ2-3, with 12 positions matching TRBD2. The CDR3 totals 17 residues. Germline V gene sequence: CDR1 SGHDT, CDR2 YYEEEE. V lost 4 bases and J lost 5; bases outside the gene matches: 11. This chain's CDR3 is CASSGALAGGPVDTQYF. CDR3 bases: TGTGCCAGCAGCGGTGCTCTAGCGGGAGGGCCGGTAGATACGCAGTATTTT. Drawing the rest from reference TRBV5-6 and TRBJ2-3, the complete variable domain is DAGVTQSPTHLIKTRGQQVTLRCSPKSGHDTVSWYQQALGQGPQFIFQYYEEEERQRGNFPDRFSGHQFPNYSSELNVNALLLGDSALYLCASSGALAGGPVDTQYFGPGTRLTVL.

Within the sample, this clonotype is medium-sized. V is TRBV20-1 and J is TRBJ1-5; D may be TRBD1 (6 bases). CDR1 and CDR2 (germline): DFQATT, SNEGSKA (reference sequence). The CDR3 loop spans 16 amino acids. V lost 3 bases, J lost 0 bases, and 15 bases lay in between. CDR3 DNA: TGCAGTGCTAGTGAAGCGGGGGCCAATAGCAATCAGCCCCAGCATTTT. Translating it yields CSASEAGANSNQPQHF.

This clonotype occurred once. The germline gene is not matched at one end of the junction; a read error may be the cause. For the CDR3, the DNA is TGTAGTGCGGTCCAAAACTCCGCGACCAGAACTCTGTTCTTC. Translated, it gives CSAVQNSATRTLFF. The genes are TRBV20-1 and TRBJ2-1; D remains unclear. The germline gives CDR1 DFQATT, CDR2 SNEGSKA (reference sequence). The CDR3 runs 14 residues.

This clonotype was picked up many times. The chain uses TRBV5-4 and TRBJ2-1, with 10 bases matching TRBD2. Per germline, CDR1 SGHNT and CDR2 YYREEE (reference sequence). Trimming at V came to 4 bases and at J to 4 bases, leaving 5 bases not matched to a gene. CDR3 length: 15 amino acids. CDR3 nucleotides: TGTGCCAGCAGCAGAGGACTAGCGGAGTACAATGAGCAGTTCTTC. Its translation: CASSRGLAEYNEQFF.

This clonotype was counted at least ten times. The V and J genes are TRBV19 and TRBJ2-3, with 8 bases aligning to TRBD2. There are 14 residues in the CDR3. V lost 6 bases, J lost 3 bases, and 5 bases stayed unmatched. Germline V gene lookup returns CDR1 LNHDA and CDR2 SQIVND (reference sequence). Here the CDR3 reads CASRPSSGTDTQYF. DNA for the CDR3: TGTGCCAGTAGACCCTCTAGCGGGACAGATACGCAGTATTTT.

This clonotype is medium-sized by share. The CDR3 DNA follows: TGCAGTGCCACCACAGGGGAGGAGTATGGCTACACCTTC. Protein: CSATTGEEYGYTF. The chain couples TRBV20-1 to TRBJ1-2; 7 bases map to TRBD1. The CDR3 totals 13 residues. V gave up 6 bases and J gave up 5 bases; unmatched junction bases: 9. CDR1 and CDR2 from the germline V gene are DFQATT and SNEGSKA (reference sequence).

Many counts were recorded for this clonotype. This chain joins TRBV6-2 or TRBV6-3 and TRBJ1-1; D uncertain. CDR3 length: 10 amino acids. Germline V gene data show CDR1 as MNHEY and CDR2 as SVGEGT. V dropped 5 bases and J dropped 7 bases, with 5 bases sitting between them. The CDR3 is CASSHGEAFF. The CDR3 nucleotides read TGTGCCAGCAGTCATGGTGAAGCTTTCTTT.

This clonotype is categorized as medium-sized. The CDR3 DNA sequence: TGTGCCAGCAGCCAACGGCGGAGGACGGATGGCTACACCTTC. This translates into CASSQRRRTDGYTF. V is TRBV3-1 and J is TRBJ1-2; D is unclear. The CDR3 has 14 residues. Per the germline V gene, CDR1 is LGHDT and CDR2 is YNNKEL (reference sequence). The V gene lost 2 bases and the J gene lost 6 bases, with 13 bases spanning the gap.

The table lists this clonotype with many counts. The rearrangement links TRBV4-2 to TRBJ2-2; possible D gene TRBD2, 6 bases. The V end lost 4 bases, the J end lost 3 bases, and 9 bases lay between the germline ends. The CDR3 sequence is 14 residues long. Germline loops: CDR1 LGHNA, CDR2 YNFKEQ. CDR3 bases: TGTGCCAGCAGCCCTAGCGAGGACACCGGGGAGCTGTTTTTT. Protein product: CASSPSEDTGELFF.

This clonotype was recorded at least ten times. The chain joins TRBV11-2 to TRBJ2-7; 8 bases map to TRBD1. Germline V CDR1 and CDR2: SGHAT, FQNNGV. J lost 5 bases, V lost 5 bases, and 8 bases had no gene match. CDR3 length: 14 amino acids. CDR3 nucleotides: TGTGCCAGCAGCACCCGACAGGGGAATCACGAGCAGTACTTC. This codes for CASSTRQGNHEQYF.

This clonotype was seen ten or more times. The CDR3 end shows no conserved phenylalanine or tryptophan, and so a read error is likely. This chain joins TRBV30 and TRBJ1-6; TRBD1 is a possible D gene (6 bases). Germline values: CDR1 GTSNPN, CDR2 SVGIG (reference sequence). The V and J ends lost 4 bases and 10 bases respectively, with 17 bases between them. The CDR3 is 14 amino acids. The CDR3, as DNA: TGTGCCTGGAACTGGGCAGGGGTATACTCACCCCTCCACCTT. Protein: CAWNWAGVYSPLHL.

V gene TRBV28 combines with J gene TRBJ1-5; D not resolved. The germline V gene has CDR1 MDHEN and CDR2 SYDVKM. This CDR3 spans 12 amino acids. The germline V and J ends were trimmed by 6 bases and 9 bases, with 12 bases remaining between them. CDR3 loop: CASRGLNRPQHF. The CDR3 nucleotides read TGTGCCAGCAGGGGGTTAAATAGGCCCCAGCATTTT.

The rearrangement uses TRBV5-1 and TRBJ2-2; possibly TRBD2 for D (5 bases). V shed 4 bases and J shed 6 bases, with 19 bases lying between them. Germline V CDR1 and CDR2: SGHRS, YFSETQ. The CDR3 covers 16 residues. CDR3 protein: CASSTAIGIRAGELFF. For the CDR3, the DNA is TGCGCCAGCAGCACGGCCATCGGGATTCGGGCCGGGGAGCTGTTTTTT.

Note on this clonotype: A read error is possible here, since a much larger clone lies one base away. The chain carries TRBV6-1 and TRBJ1-2, with D perhaps TRBD1 (5 bases). This CDR3 has 13 amino acids. From germline, CDR1 is MNHNS and CDR2 SASEGT. Here the CDR3 reads CASSRAGNYGCTF. CDR3 in DNA: TGTGCCAGCAGTAGGGCAGGGAACTATGGCTGCACCTTC.

By share of the sample, this clonotype is medium-sized. J is TRBJ1-1 and V is TRBV20-1; D remains unclear. The CDR3 is made up of 14 amino acids. Germline-derived CDR1 and CDR2 are DFQATT and SNEGSKA (reference sequence). Trimming cost V 4 bases and J 4 bases, with 16 bases left between them. The CDR3: CSATVIRAGTEAFF. The CDR3 DNA reads TGCAGTGCTACTGTTATACGGGCGGGCACTGAAGCTTTCTTT.

By proportion, this clonotype is medium-sized. This chain uses TRBV20-1 with TRBJ2-7, with 7 bases matching TRBD1. The germline V gene encodes CDR1 DFQATT and CDR2 SNEGSKA (reference sequence). After removal of 6 bases from V and 3 bases from J, the junction contained 17 bases not matched to a gene. The CDR3 is 16 residues long. Here the CDR3 DNA reads TGCAGTGCCGCGACCGCCGGGACAGCTAGAGGCTACGAGCAGTACTTC. Amino acid sequence: CSAATAGTARGYEQYF.

This clonotype was found a few times. A much more abundant neighbour one base away suggests this may be a read error. The rearrangement links TRBV6-4 to TRBJ1-4; weak D call: TRBD1 (6 bases). Germline CDR1 MRHNA, CDR2 SNTAGT. This CDR3 has 11 residues. CDR3: CASSGTAARGF. The CDR3 bases are TGTGCCAGCAGTGGCACCGCGGCCAGGGGTTTT.

Sample share makes this clonotype medium-sized (0.01 to 0.1%). The V and J genes are TRBV5-1 and TRBJ2-7; D is ambiguous. The CDR3 has 11 amino acids. V lost 2 bases and J lost 2, with 2 bases in between. Germline assignment: CDR1 SGHRS and CDR2 YFSETQ. The CDR3 here is CASSLAYEQYF. The CDR3 nucleotides read TGCGCCAGCAGCTTAGCCTACGAGCAGTACTTC. The complete variable domain, with remaining parts taken from reference TRBV5-1 and TRBJ2-7, reads KAGVTQTPRYLIKTRGQQVTLSCSPISGHRSVSWYQQTPGQGLQFLFEYFSETQRNKGNFPGRFSGRQFSNSRSEMNVSTLELGDSALYLCASSLAYEQYFGPGTRLTVT.

This clonotype was observed at least ten times. The chain employs TRBV4-1 and TRBJ2-3; no clear D gene. CDR3 size: 14 residues. V was shortened by 0 bases and J by 0 bases, with 4 bases between the two germline ends. CDR1 and CDR2 (germline): MGHRA, YSYEKL. CDR3 sequence: CASSQDESTDTQYF. The CDR3 DNA is TGCGCCAGCAGCCAAGATGAAAGCACAGATACGCAGTATTTT.

This clonotype was observed at least ten times. The J gene is TRBJ1-1, the V gene TRBV29-1; D is possibly TRBD1 (5 bases). Germline loops: CDR1 SQVTM, CDR2 ANQGSEA. This CDR3 is built from 12 residues. Trimming removed 5 bases from V and 4 bases from J, with 11 bases in between. The CDR3 DNA follows: TGCAGCGTTCAGGTGGGGGGCACTGAAGCTTTCTTT. This encodes CSVQVGGTEAFF.

The rearrangement joins TRBV7-9 to TRBJ2-7, with D unresolved. V was pared by 6 bases and J by 10 bases, with 16 bases between. Germline loops: CDR1 SEHNR, CDR2 FQNEAQ (reference sequence). The length of the CDR3 is 12 residues. The CDR3 sequence: CASSLSTLDQYF. As DNA, the CDR3 is TGTGCCAGCAGTTTATCTACACTGGACCAGTACTTC.